Listed here are 17 T cell receptor beta chains from one sample, sequenced in a study of T cell changes during pregnancy in multiple sclerosis. Measured with immunoSEQ multiplex PCR; TCRdb has only the in-frame clones, and not every one. The sample includes roughly 100,000 clones, about 91% of them seen just once. Sequencing was performed on peripheral blood, taken after pregnancy. The receptors were sampled from a female donor with multiple sclerosis, enrolled in a pregnancy study.

The chain links TRBV19 to TRBJ2-1, with 10 bases fitting TRBD2. CDR3 size: 15 residues. With V trimmed by 1 base and J by 9 bases, 6 bases remained unmatched. From germline, CDR1 is LNHDA and CDR2 SQIVND (reference sequence). Here the CDR3 DNA reads TGTGCCAGTAGTATAGCCCTAGCGGGAGTGGTTGAGCAGTTCTTC. It is translated as CASSIALAGVVEQFF.

This chain connects TRBV19 to TRBJ2-3; TRBD2 is a possible D gene (6 bases). The V end was cut by 3 bases, the J end by 3 bases, with 13 bases between. This CDR3 has 15 amino acids. Germline V CDR1 and CDR2: LNHDA, SQIVND (reference sequence). DNA for the CDR3: TGTGCCAGTAGTATCAGACTAGTCGGGACAGATACGCAGTATTTT. Amino acids: CASSIRLVGTDTQYF.

This chain joins TRBV2 and TRBJ1-5, with 9 positions matching TRBD1. This CDR3 is built from 17 residues. Germline CDR1 is SNHLY and CDR2 is FYNNEI. Unmatched junction bases numbered 10, after V lost 7 bases and J lost 0 bases. The CDR3, as DNA: TGTGCCAGCATTCGGGACAGGGCCCTAATTAGCAATCAGCCCCAGCATTTT. It translates to CASIRDRALISNQPQHF.

The chain uses TRBV19 and TRBJ1-3; D remains unclear. Germline CDR1 reads LNHDA; CDR2 reads SQIVND (reference sequence). V lost 5 bases and J lost 0, with 8 bases in between. The CDR3 length is 14 residues. CDR3 residues: CASSSGSSGNTIYF. DNA of the CDR3: TGTGCCAGTAGTTCGGGGTCCTCTGGAAACACCATATATTTT.

This chain uses TRBV6-6 with TRBJ2-1; 11 nucleotides line up with TRBD2. The CDR3 contains 15 residues. Trimming removed 5 bases from V and 8 bases from J; junction bases left unmatched: 8. Germline CDR1 and CDR2: MNHNY and SVGAGI (reference sequence). CDR3 in amino acids: CASSGRSGGADEQFF. The CDR3 nucleotides read TGTGCCAGCAGTGGCCGTAGCGGGGGGGCTGATGAGCAGTTCTTC.

The chain combines TRBV5-1 with TRBJ2-6; TRBD1 matches at 9 bases. Unmatched junction bases numbered 9, after V lost 5 bases and J lost 3 bases. The CDR3 has 17 amino acids. CDR1 and CDR2 from the germline V gene are SGHRS and YFSETQ. The CDR3: CASSFTGGLVGANVLTF. The DNA of the CDR3 is TGCGCCAGCAGTTTTACAGGGGGCCTCGTTGGGGCCAACGTCCTGACTTTC. The entire variable domain, with the rest obtained from reference TRBV5-1 and TRBJ2-6, is as follows: KAGVTQTPRYLIKTRGQQVTLSCSPISGHRSVSWYQQTPGQGLQFLFEYFSETQRNKGNFPGRFSGRQFSNSRSEMNVSTLELGDSALYLCASSFTGGLVGANVLTFGAGSRLTVL.

The chain carries TRBV13 and TRBJ2-2, with 8 bases that match TRBD1. The CDR3 length is 12 residues. The germline gives CDR1 PRHDT, CDR2 FYEKMQ (reference sequence). J lost 11 bases, V lost 5 bases, and 4 bases had no gene match. The CDR3 coding sequence is TGTGCCAGCAGCCTCGGACAGGGAGAGCTGTTTTTT. It encodes CASSLGQGELFF. The entire variable domain, with the rest obtained from reference TRBV13 and TRBJ2-2, is as follows: AAGVIQSPRHLIKEKRETATLKCYPIPRHDTVYWYQQGPGQDPQFLISFYEKMQSDKGSIPDRFSAQQFSDYHSELNMSSLELGDSALYFCASSLGQGELFFGEGSRLTVL.

Here the CDR3 reads CASSLKVSRVMNTEAFF. DNA of the CDR3: TGTGCCAGCAGTTTAAAGGTTTCCAGGGTCATGAACACTGAAGCTTTCTTT. The chain employs TRBV28 and TRBJ1-1; possible D gene TRBD1, 5 bases. Germline CDR1 is MDHEN and CDR2 is SYDVKM. This CDR3 has 17 amino acids. V lost 2 bases to trimming and J lost 0 bases, with 16 bases between them. Full variable domain (remainder filled in from reference TRBV28 and TRBJ1-1): DVKVTQSSRYLVKRTGEKVFLECVQDMDHENMFWYRQDPGLGLRLIYFSYDVKMKEKGDIPEGYSVSREKKERFSLILESASTNQTSMYLCASSLKVSRVMNTEAFFGQGTRLTVV.

J is TRBJ2-5 and V is TRBV28; 8 bases are shared with TRBD1. The germline V gene encodes CDR1 MDHEN and CDR2 SYDVKM. CDR3 length equals 14 residues. J was trimmed by 3 bases and V by 5 bases; bases with no gene match: 5. As DNA, the CDR3 is TGTGCCAGCAGTCCGCCGGGACAGGAAGAGACCCAGTACTTC. This sequence encodes CASSPPGQEETQYF.

The rearrangement links TRBV7-9 to TRBJ2-1; weak D call: TRBD2 (5 bases). The CDR3 has 15 amino acids. The ends were cut back, 1 base at V and 2 bases at J, with 9 bases in the middle. Germline V gene sequence: CDR1 SEHNR, CDR2 FQNEAQ (reference sequence). The CDR3 coding sequence is TGTGCCAGCAGCTTAGACTGGCGGGCCTACAATGAGCAGTTCTTC. Its translation is CASSLDWRAYNEQFF.

Only one count was recorded for this clone. The J gene is TRBJ2-5, the V gene TRBV7-8; no reliable D call. Germline-derived CDR1 and CDR2 are SGHVS and FQNEAQ. The CDR3 is 13 residues long. The V gene lost 8 bases and the J gene lost 5 bases, with 15 bases spanning the gap. DNA of the CDR3: TGTGCCAGCGCCTTTGAGGCTTGGGAGACCCAGTACTTC. Encoded protein: CASAFEAWETQYF.

The chain carries TRBV7-9 and TRBJ2-7, with D possibly matching TRBD1 (6 bases). The germline V and J ends were trimmed by 3 bases and 0 bases, with 12 bases remaining between them. Germline V gene lookup returns CDR1 SEHNR and CDR2 FQNEAQ (reference sequence). The CDR3 sequence is 15 residues long. The CDR3 sequence is CASSLDSQSSYEQYF. The CDR3 coding sequence is TGTGCCAGCAGCTTGGACAGTCAAAGCTCCTACGAGCAGTACTTC.

This clone was observed a single time. This rearrangement joins TRBV19 to TRBJ1-3; D is perhaps TRBD1 (6 bases). Trimming cost V 5 bases and J 0 bases, with 26 bases left between them. CDR1 LNHDA and CDR2 SQIVND come from the germline V gene (reference sequence). The CDR3 spans 20 residues. CDR3 sequence reads: CASSPTGKNTARGSGNTIYF. The CDR3 DNA reads TGTGCCAGTAGTCCCACAGGGAAGAACACAGCCCGGGGCTCTGGAAACACCATATATTTT.

The chain couples TRBV4-2 to TRBJ1-5; 7 bases fit TRBD1. With V trimmed by 1 base and J by 5 bases, 5 bases remained unmatched. The CDR3 is 15 residues long. The germline CDR1 and CDR2 sequences are LGHNA and YNFKEQ. The CDR3 here is CASSQAGTEDQPQHF. The CDR3 nucleotides read TGTGCCAGCAGCCAAGCCGGGACAGAAGATCAGCCCCAGCATTTT.

The V gene is TRBV10-3, the J gene TRBJ2-3, with 9 bases identical to TRBD1. The CDR3 has 14 amino acids. J was trimmed by 5 bases and V by 7 bases; bases with no gene match: 7. Per germline, CDR1 ENHRY and CDR2 SYGVKD. The CDR3 region has the DNA TGTGCCATCAAAGCGGGACAGGGACTAGATACGCAGTATTTT. Its translation is CAIKAGQGLDTQYF.

The chain carries TRBV5-4 and TRBJ2-3; the match to TRBD2 covers 7 bases. This CDR3 contains 15 residues. Germline CDR1 SGHNT, CDR2 YYREEE (reference sequence). The trim removed 0 bases at V and 5 bases at J, leaving 6 bases unmatched. CDR3 in DNA: TGTGCCAGCAGCTTGGGTGCGGGAGTGGGAGATACGCAGTATTTT. Protein sequence: CASSLGAGVGDTQYF.

This clone was counted once. V usage is TRBV15 and J usage is TRBJ1-2; 11 bases match TRBD1. The germline V gene has CDR1 LNHNV and CDR2 YYDKDF (reference sequence). The J segment lost 2 bases and the V segment lost 4 bases, leaving 3 bases of the junction unmatched. This CDR3 comprises 15 residues. CDR3 sequence (DNA): TGTGCCACCAGCACCGGGACAGGGGGAAACTATGGCTACACCTTC. It yields the protein CATSTGTGGNYGYTF.